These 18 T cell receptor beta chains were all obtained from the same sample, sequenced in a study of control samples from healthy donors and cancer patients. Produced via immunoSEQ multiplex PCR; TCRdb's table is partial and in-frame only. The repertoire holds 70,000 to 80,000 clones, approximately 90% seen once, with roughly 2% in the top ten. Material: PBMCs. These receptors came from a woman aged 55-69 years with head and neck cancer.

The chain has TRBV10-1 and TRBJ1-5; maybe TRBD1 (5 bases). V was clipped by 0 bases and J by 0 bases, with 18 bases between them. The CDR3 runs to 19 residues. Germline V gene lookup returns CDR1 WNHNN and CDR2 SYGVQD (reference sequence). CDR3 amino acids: CASSESDRRGSNSNQPQHF. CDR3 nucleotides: TGCGCCAGCAGTGAGTCGGACCGCCGGGGCTCTAATAGCAATCAGCCCCAGCATTTT.

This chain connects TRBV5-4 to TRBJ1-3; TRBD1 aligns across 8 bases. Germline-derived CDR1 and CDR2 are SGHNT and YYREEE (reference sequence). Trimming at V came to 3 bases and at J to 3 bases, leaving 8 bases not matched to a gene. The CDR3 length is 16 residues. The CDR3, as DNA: TGTGCCAGCAGCTACGGACAGGGCATACTTGGAAACACCATATATTTT. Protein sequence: CASSYGQGILGNTIYF.

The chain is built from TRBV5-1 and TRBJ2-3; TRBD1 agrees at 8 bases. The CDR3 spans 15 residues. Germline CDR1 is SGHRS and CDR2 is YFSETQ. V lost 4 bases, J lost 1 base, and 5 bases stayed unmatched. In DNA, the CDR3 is TGCGCCAGCAGCATCGGACAGGGCCGCACAGATACGCAGTATTTT. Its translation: CASSIGQGRTDTQYF.

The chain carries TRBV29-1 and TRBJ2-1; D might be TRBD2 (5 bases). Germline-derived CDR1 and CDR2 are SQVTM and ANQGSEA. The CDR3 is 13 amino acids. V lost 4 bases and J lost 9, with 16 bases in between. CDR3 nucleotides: TGCAGCGTTGGGACTCCCGGTACCGGTGAGCAGTTCTTC. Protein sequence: CSVGTPGTGEQFF.

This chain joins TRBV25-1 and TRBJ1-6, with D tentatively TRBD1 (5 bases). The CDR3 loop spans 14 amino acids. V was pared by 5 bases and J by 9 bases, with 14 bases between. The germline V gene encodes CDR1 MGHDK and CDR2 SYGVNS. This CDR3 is CASSQRGVGSPLHF. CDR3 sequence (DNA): TGTGCCAGCAGTCAACGGGGGGTCGGTTCACCCCTCCACTTT.

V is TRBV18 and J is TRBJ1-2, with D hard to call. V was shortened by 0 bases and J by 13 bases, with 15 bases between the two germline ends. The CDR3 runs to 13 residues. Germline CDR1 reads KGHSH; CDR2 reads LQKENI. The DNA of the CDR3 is TGTGCCAGCTCACCACCGGCCGGGTTAGGTGTCACCTTC. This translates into CASSPPAGLGVTF.

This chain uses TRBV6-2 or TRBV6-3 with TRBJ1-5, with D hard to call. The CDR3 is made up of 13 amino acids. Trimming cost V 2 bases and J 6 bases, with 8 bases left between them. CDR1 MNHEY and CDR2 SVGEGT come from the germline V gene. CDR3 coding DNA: TGTGCCAGCAGTTACATTAGAGTTCAGCCCCAGCATTTT. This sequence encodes CASSYIRVQPQHF.

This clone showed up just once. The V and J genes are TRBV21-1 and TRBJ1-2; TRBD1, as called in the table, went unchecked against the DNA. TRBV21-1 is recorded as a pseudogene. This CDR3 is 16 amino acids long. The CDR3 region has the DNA TGTGCCAGCAGCGTGTCCTACACAGGGGGAAGGTGTGGCTACACCTTC. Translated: CASSVSYTGGRCGYTF.

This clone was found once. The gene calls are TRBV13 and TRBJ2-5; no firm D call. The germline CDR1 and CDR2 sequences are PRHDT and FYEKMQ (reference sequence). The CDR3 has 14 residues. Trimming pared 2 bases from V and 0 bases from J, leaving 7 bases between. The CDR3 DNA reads TGTGCCAGCAGCTTAAAGGCGCACCAAGAGACCCAGTACTTC. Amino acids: CASSLKAHQETQYF.

DNA for the CDR3: TGTGCCAGCAGCGTAGTAGGGGTAGCGGGAGCGGATACGCAGTATTTT. It codes for CASSVVGVAGADTQYF. This chain uses TRBV9 with TRBJ2-3; 9 bases are a match to TRBD2. V trimming: 0 bases; J trimming: 6 bases; junction bases outside the gene matches: 8. This CDR3 comprises 16 residues. Germline loops: CDR1 SGDLS, CDR2 YYNGEE.

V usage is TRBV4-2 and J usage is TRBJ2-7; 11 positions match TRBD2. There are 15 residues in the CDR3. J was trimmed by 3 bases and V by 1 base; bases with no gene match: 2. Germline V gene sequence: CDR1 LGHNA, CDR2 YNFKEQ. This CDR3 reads CASSQGTSGFYEQYF. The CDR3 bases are TGTGCCAGCAGCCAAGGGACTAGCGGGTTCTACGAGCAGTACTTC.

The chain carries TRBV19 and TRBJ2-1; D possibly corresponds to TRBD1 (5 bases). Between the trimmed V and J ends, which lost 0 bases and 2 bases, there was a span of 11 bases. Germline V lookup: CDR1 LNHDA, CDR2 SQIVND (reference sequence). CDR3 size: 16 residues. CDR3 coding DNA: TGTGCCAGTAGTATAGATCGCCAGGGCCCCTACAATGAGCAGTTCTTC. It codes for CASSIDRQGPYNEQFF.

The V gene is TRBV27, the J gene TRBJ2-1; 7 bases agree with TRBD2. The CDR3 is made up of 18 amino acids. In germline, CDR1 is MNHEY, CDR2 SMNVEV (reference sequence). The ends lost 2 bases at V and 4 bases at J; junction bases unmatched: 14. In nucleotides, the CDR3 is TGTGCCAGCAGTTTAGGGGTCCCGGGCGGGAGAACTTACAATGAGCAGTTCTTC. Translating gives CASSLGVPGGRTYNEQFF.

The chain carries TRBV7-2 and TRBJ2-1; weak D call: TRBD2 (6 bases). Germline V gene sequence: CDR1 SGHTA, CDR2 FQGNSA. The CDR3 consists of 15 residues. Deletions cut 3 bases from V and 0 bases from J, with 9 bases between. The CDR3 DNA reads TGTGCCAGCAGCTTTTCCGGGAGCTCCTACAATGAGCAGTTCTTC. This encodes CASSFSGSSYNEQFF. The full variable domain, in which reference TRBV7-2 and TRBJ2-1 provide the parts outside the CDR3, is GAGVSQSPSNKVTEKGKDVELRCDPISGHTALYWYRQSLGQGLEFLIYFQGNSAPDKSGLPSDRFSAERTGGSVSTLTIQRTQQEDSAVYLCASSFSGSSYNEQFFGPGTRLTVL.

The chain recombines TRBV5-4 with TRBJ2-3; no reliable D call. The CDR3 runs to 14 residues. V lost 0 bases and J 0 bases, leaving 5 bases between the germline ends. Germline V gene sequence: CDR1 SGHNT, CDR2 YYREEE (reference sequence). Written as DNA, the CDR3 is TGTGCCAGCAGCTTGGGGTCTAGCACAGATACGCAGTATTTT. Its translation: CASSLGSSTDTQYF. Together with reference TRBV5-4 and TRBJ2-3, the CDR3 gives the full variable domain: ETGVTQSPTHLIKTRGQQVTLRCSSQSGHNTVSWYQQALGQGPQFIFQYYREEENGRGNFPPRFSGLQFPNYSSELNVNALELDDSALYLCASSLGSSTDTQYFGPGTRLTVL.

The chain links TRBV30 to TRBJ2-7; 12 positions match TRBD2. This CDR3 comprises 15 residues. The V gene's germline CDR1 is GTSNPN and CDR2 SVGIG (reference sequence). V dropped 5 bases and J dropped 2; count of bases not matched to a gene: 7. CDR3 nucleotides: TGTGCCTGGCACAGCCTAGCGGGAGGGCCCTACGAGCAGTACTTC. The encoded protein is CAWHSLAGGPYEQYF.

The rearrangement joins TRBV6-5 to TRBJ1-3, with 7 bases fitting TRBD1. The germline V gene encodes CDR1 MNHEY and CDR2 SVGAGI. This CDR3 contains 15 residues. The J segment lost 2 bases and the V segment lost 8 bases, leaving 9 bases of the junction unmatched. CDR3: CASGSTGQTGNTIYF. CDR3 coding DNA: TGTGCCAGCGGATCGACAGGGCAAACTGGAAACACCATATATTTT.

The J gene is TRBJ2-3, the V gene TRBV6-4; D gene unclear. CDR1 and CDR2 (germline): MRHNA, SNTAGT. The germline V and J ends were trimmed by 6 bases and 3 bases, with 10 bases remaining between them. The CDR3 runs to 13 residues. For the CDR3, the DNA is TGTGCCAGCAGCGTAACCTTGACAGATACGCAGTATTTT. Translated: CASSVTLTDTQYF.